The 9 T cell receptor beta chains given below trace back to one sample, sequenced in a study of blood T cells in healthy people across ages. With a J-beta primer mix and a sample-barcoded 5' primer, a second PCR ran about 6 to 11 cycles. MiXCR, run by TCRdb on the 5' RACE reads, gives a single entry per CDR3 protein. The table has over 1,500,000 distinct CDR3 sequences, about two fifths seen once. Sequencing was done on a sample of blood. The receptors shown here come from a human donor in good health.

This clonotype has a handful of counts. The V call is TRBV20-1, the J call TRBJ1-2; TRBD1 agrees at 7 bases. The CDR3 is 13 amino acids. Germline values: CDR1 DFQATT, CDR2 SNEGSKA (reference sequence). Trimming cost V 2 bases and J 8 bases; bases outside gene matches: 8. The CDR3 region is CSARYGARGGYTF. The CDR3 DNA reads TGCAGTGCTAGATACGGGGCCAGGGGGGGCTACACCTTC.

Written as DNA, the CDR3 is TGCAGTGCAGCTAGAATCTCAGATACGCAGTATTTT. As protein: CSAARISDTQYF. The chain joins TRBV20-1 to TRBJ2-3; D remains unclear. This CDR3 region has 12 residues. Germline assignment: CDR1 DFQATT and CDR2 SNEGSKA (reference sequence). Trimming left V 6 bases short and J 4 bases short, with 11 bases between.

The chain uses TRBV18 and TRBJ2-7; D possibly corresponds to TRBD2 (5 bases). This CDR3 contains 14 residues. Trimming took off 6 bases at V and 6 bases at J, with 18 bases between the two ends. From germline, CDR1 is KGHSH and CDR2 LQKENI. The DNA of the CDR3 is TGTGCCAGCTCCATGGGCCTGGGGAGTACCGAGCAGTACTTC. It translates to CASSMGLGSTEQYF. Together with reference TRBV18 and TRBJ2-7, the CDR3 gives the full variable domain: NAGVMQNPRHLVRRRGQEARLRCSPMKGHSHVYWYRQLPEEGLKFMVYLQKENIIDESGMPKERFSAEFPKEGPSILRIQQVVRGDSAAYFCASSMGLGSTEQYFGPGTRLTVT.

This chain connects TRBV6-6 to TRBJ2-1, with TRBD2 as a possible D gene (5 bases). With 1 base removed from V and 4 bases from J, the gap between germline ends came to 14 bases. The CDR3 loop spans 16 amino acids. Germline V lookup: CDR1 MNHNY, CDR2 SVGAGI (reference sequence). CDR3 bases: TGTGCCAGCAGTTACTTAACTAGTGTCAGTTACAATGAGCAGTTCTTC. Encoded protein: CASSYLTSVSYNEQFF.

V is TRBV29-1 and J is TRBJ2-7; 9 bases agree with TRBD1. V lost 2 bases, J lost 6 bases, and 5 bases stayed unmatched. This CDR3 has 13 residues. In germline, CDR1 is SQVTM, CDR2 ANQGSEA. The CDR3 region is CSVEPGTGSEQYF. The CDR3 nucleotides read TGCAGCGTTGAACCCGGGACAGGGTCCGAGCAGTACTTC.

This clonotype has a count of ten or more. V usage is TRBV2 and J usage is TRBJ2-5; 10 nucleotides align to TRBD1. After removal of 6 bases from V and 7 bases from J, the junction contained 11 bases not matched to a gene. CDR1 SNHLY and CDR2 FYNNEI come from the germline V gene. The CDR3 has 15 residues. The CDR3 bases are TGTGCCAGCAGCGATGGACAGGGGGTTATGTGGACCCAGTACTTC. Protein sequence: CASSDGQGVMWTQYF. The entire variable domain, with the rest obtained from reference TRBV2 and TRBJ2-5, is as follows: EPEVTQTPSHQVTQMGQEVILRCVPISNHLYFYWYRQILGQKVEFLVSFYNNEISEKSEIFDDQFSVERPDGSNFTLKIRSTKLEDSAMYFCASSDGQGVMWTQYFGPGTRLLVL.

The V gene is TRBV7-3, the J gene TRBJ1-1; TRBD1 matches at 8 bases. This CDR3 has 16 amino acids. V was pared by 0 bases and J by 4 bases, with 7 bases of the junction left unmatched. Per the germline V gene, CDR1 is SGHTA and CDR2 is FQGTGA. The CDR3 reads CASSLTTAGGLTEAFF. Here the CDR3 DNA reads TGTGCCAGCAGCTTAACCACAGCAGGGGGCCTCACTGAAGCTTTCTTT.

This clonotype was counted between two and nine times. V is TRBV6-5 and J is TRBJ2-7; D might be TRBD2 (7 bases). Per the germline V gene, CDR1 is MNHEY and CDR2 is SVGAGI. V dropped 9 bases and J dropped 2 bases, with 14 bases sitting between them. The CDR3 spans 13 residues. The CDR3 loop reads CASWRGGTYEQYF. The CDR3 bases are TGTGCCAGTTGGAGGGGGGGGACCTACGAGCAGTACTTC.

The genes are TRBV7-2 and TRBJ2-7; D is perhaps TRBD1 (6 bases). Germline V lookup: CDR1 SGHTA, CDR2 FQGNSA. The V end lost 1 base, the J end lost 1 base, and 11 bases lay between the germline ends. The CDR3 covers 15 residues. This chain's CDR3 is CASSLVSQGSYEQYF. In nucleotides, the CDR3 is TGTGCCAGCAGCTTAGTATCTCAGGGGTCCTACGAGCAGTACTTC.